The 11 T cell receptor beta chains in this list originate from one sample, sequenced in a study of cytomegalovirus exposure and HLA in healthy donors. Researchers ran the PCR with 60 Vbeta and 13 Jbeta primers. Method: immunoSEQ multiplex PCR; TCRdb's copy keeps in-frame clones and lacks some. This table has about 140,000 clones, approximately 65% appearing once. The sequencing input was PBMCs. All receptors come from an older woman in good health and CMV-seronegative.

The rearrangement joins TRBV28 to TRBJ1-5; 8 bases agree with TRBD1. This CDR3 is built from 14 residues. Germline V lookup: CDR1 MDHEN, CDR2 SYDVKM. J lost 6 bases, V lost 5 bases, and 6 bases had no gene match. The CDR3 DNA sequence: TGTGCCAGCAGTCCCACAGGGGGGAGTCAGCCCCAGCATTTT. This sequence encodes CASSPTGGSQPQHF.

The chain uses TRBV5-4 and TRBJ2-5, with 10 nucleotides matching TRBD2. The CDR3 sequence is 15 residues long. V trimming: 6 bases; J trimming: 5 bases; junction bases outside the gene matches: 10. CDR1 is SGHNT and CDR2 is YYREEE in the germline V gene (reference sequence). The CDR3 loop reads CASTEREGLEETQYF. The CDR3 coding sequence is TGTGCCAGCACCGAGCGGGAGGGCCTAGAGGAGACCCAGTACTTC.

V gene TRBV27 combines with J gene TRBJ2-7, with TRBD1 matching 7 bases. Trimming at V came to 6 bases and at J to 1 base, leaving 6 bases not matched to a gene. Germline-derived CDR1 and CDR2 are MNHEY and SMNVEV (reference sequence). CDR3 length: 14 amino acids. This chain's CDR3 is CASSLRDRSYEQYF. CDR3 in DNA: TGTGCCAGCAGCTTGAGGGACAGATCCTACGAGCAGTACTTC.

The gene calls are TRBV5-1 and TRBJ2-1, with D possibly matching TRBD2 (6 bases). The V gene's germline CDR1 is SGHRS and CDR2 YFSETQ. V dropped 6 bases and J dropped 4 bases, with 17 bases sitting between them. The CDR3 is made up of 15 amino acids. For the CDR3, the DNA is TGCGCCAGCAATCCTCCGGGAGCCGGGTACAATGAGCAGTTCTTC. This encodes CASNPPGAGYNEQFF.

This sequence joins TRBV6-1 and TRBJ2-1; D possibly corresponds to TRBD2 (6 bases). The CDR3 loop spans 12 amino acids. Germline lookup yields CDR1 MNHNS and CDR2 SASEGT. With 7 bases removed from V and 8 bases from J, the gap between germline ends came to 12 bases. The CDR3 DNA reads TGTGCCAGCAAGGACTATACGGATGAGCAGTTCTTC. Amino acid sequence: CASKDYTDEQFF.

The chain recombines TRBV2 with TRBJ2-7; 9 bases line up with TRBD1. Germline V gene sequence: CDR1 SNHLY, CDR2 FYNNEI. The CDR3 is 16 residues long. J was trimmed by 1 base and V by 6 bases; bases with no gene match: 10. CDR3 residues: CASSLTPTGGSYEQYF. The CDR3 nucleotides are TGTGCCAGCAGCCTCACCCCGACAGGGGGGTCCTACGAGCAGTACTTC.

The gene calls are TRBV27 and TRBJ1-2; TRBD1 might be the D (6 bases). Trimming shortened V by 6 bases and J by 4 bases, and 21 bases separated the two germline ends. This CDR3 is built from 16 residues. CDR1 is MNHEY and CDR2 is SMNVEV in the germline V gene (reference sequence). The CDR3 reads CASRIYTGSIGYGYTF. Written as DNA, the CDR3 is TGTGCCAGCAGGATATACACAGGGAGTATCGGCTATGGCTACACCTTC.

This clone was observed a few times. The rearrangement joins TRBV5-4 to TRBJ2-3; 9 nucleotides agree with TRBD1. CDR3 length: 15 residues. The germline CDR1 and CDR2 sequences are SGHNT and YYREEE (reference sequence). The V gene end was trimmed by 4 bases and the J gene end by 3 bases; junction bases not matched to a gene: 6. As DNA, the CDR3 is TGTGCCAGCAGCCTCCGGGACAGGGATACAGATACGCAGTATTTT. This sequence encodes CASSLRDRDTDTQYF.

The chain combines TRBV15 with TRBJ2-3; D is unclear. This CDR3 region has 13 residues. V lost 0 bases to trimming and J lost 11 bases, with 12 bases between them. CDR1 and CDR2 (germline): LNHNV, YYDKDF (reference sequence). As DNA, the CDR3 is TGTGCCACCAGCAGAGATTTGTCCACGGTGCAGTATTTT. Residues: CATSRDLSTVQYF.

CDR3 DNA sequence: TGTGCCAGTAGGAGGAACTGGGACACAGCCTACAATGAGCAGTTCTTC. It is translated as CASRRNWDTAYNEQFF. The genes are TRBV19 and TRBJ2-1; possible D gene TRBD1, 6 bases. The CDR3 is 16 amino acids. The V and J ends lost 6 bases and 2 bases respectively, with 17 bases between them. Looked up from germline, CDR1 is LNHDA and CDR2 is SQIVND (reference sequence).

V usage is TRBV2 and J usage is TRBJ2-3, with 7 nucleotides matching TRBD2. V shed 3 bases and J 1 base; nucleotides not matched to a gene: 4. This CDR3 comprises 15 residues. Per germline, CDR1 SNHLY and CDR2 FYNNEI. The CDR3: CASSDRRGGTDTQYF. In nucleotides, the CDR3 is TGTGCCAGCAGTGATCGCCGGGGGGGCACAGATACGCAGTATTTT.